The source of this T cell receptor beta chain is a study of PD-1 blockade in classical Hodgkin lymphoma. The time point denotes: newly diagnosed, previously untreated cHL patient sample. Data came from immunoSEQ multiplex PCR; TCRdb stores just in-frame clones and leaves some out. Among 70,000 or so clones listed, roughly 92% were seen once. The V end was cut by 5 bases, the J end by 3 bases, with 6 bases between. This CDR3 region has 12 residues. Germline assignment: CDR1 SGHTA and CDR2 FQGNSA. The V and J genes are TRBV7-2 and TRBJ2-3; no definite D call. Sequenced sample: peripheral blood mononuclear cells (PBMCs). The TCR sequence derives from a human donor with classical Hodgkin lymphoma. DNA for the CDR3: TGTGCCAGCAGCCGCTTGACAGATACGCAGTATTTT. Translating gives CASSRLTDTQYF.